One and the same sample provided the 32 T cell receptor beta chains below, sequenced in a study of radiation and T cells in renal cell carcinoma. Assay: immunoSEQ multiplex PCR; the TCRdb copy retains only in-frame clones and omits some. There are 130,000 to 150,000 clones in the sample; over 75% occur only once, and about 11% lies in the top ten. Time point denoted: baseline pretreatment blood. This sample's treatment: 15 Gy SBRT to primary tumor, nephrectomy 4 weeks later. This material consisted of blood, taken from a patient whose treatment included radiotherapy and nephrectomy. Receptors were obtained from a woman aged 45-60 years with renal cell carcinoma.

The J gene is TRBJ2-1, the V gene TRBV4-3; perhaps TRBD1 as D (5 bases). The CDR3 length is 13 residues. Germline lookup yields CDR1 LGHNA and CDR2 YSLEER. The germline V and J ends were trimmed by 3 bases and 3 bases, with 6 bases remaining between them. The DNA for the CDR3 is TGCGCCAGCAGCCATGACAGCTACAATGAGCAGTTCTTC. The encoded protein is CASSHDSYNEQFF.

The V and J genes are TRBV6-4 and TRBJ2-2; TRBD2 matches at 8 bases. The CDR3 length is 16 residues. Trimming took 7 bases from V and 2 from J; bases not matched to a gene: 9. Germline V gene data show CDR1 as MRHNA and CDR2 as SNTAGT. CDR3 loop: CASTRIAGSNTGELFF. The CDR3 DNA follows: TGTGCCAGCACCAGAATAGCGGGGAGTAACACCGGGGAGCTGTTTTTT.

V and J are TRBV7-2 and TRBJ2-7; D is ambiguous. Trimming stripped 4 bases from V and 2 bases from J, with 9 bases between. This CDR3 region has 13 residues. CDR1 SGHTA and CDR2 FQGNSA come from the germline V gene. CDR3: CASSSFRTYEQYF. CDR3 nucleotides: TGTGCCAGCAGCTCATTCCGAACCTACGAGCAGTACTTC.

The chain joins TRBV2 to TRBJ2-1; tentative D call: TRBD2 (5 bases). The CDR3 length is 13 residues. CDR1 and CDR2 (germline): SNHLY, FYNNEI. Trimming cost V 6 bases and J 6 bases, with 12 bases left between them. In DNA, the CDR3 is TGTGCCAGCAGAATGGACTGGGGCAATGAGCAGTTCTTC. Its translation is CASRMDWGNEQFF.

This chain links TRBV20-1 with TRBJ1-2, with TRBD1 matching over 7 bases. This CDR3 has 10 amino acids. Trimming at V came to 6 bases and at J to 8 bases, leaving 3 bases not matched to a gene. Germline-derived CDR1 and CDR2 are DFQATT and SNEGSKA (reference sequence). The CDR3 here is CSADREGYTF. The CDR3 DNA reads as TGCAGTGCCGACAGGGAAGGCTACACCTTC.

V and J are TRBV5-1 and TRBJ2-5; 11 bases are shared with TRBD2. The germline V gene has CDR1 SGHRS and CDR2 YFSETQ. The CDR3 sequence is 15 residues long. V lost 2 bases, J lost 5 bases, and 5 bases stayed unmatched. Here the CDR3 reads CASSFTSGGSETQYF. The CDR3 region has the DNA TGCGCCAGCAGCTTTACTAGCGGGGGAAGTGAGACCCAGTACTTC.

This clone was recorded a few times. The genes are TRBV6-1 and TRBJ2-3, with 12 bases matching TRBD2. With V trimmed by 4 bases and J by 2 bases, 4 bases remained unmatched. Germline V gene data show CDR1 as MNHNS and CDR2 as SASEGT. The CDR3 has 16 residues. The CDR3 DNA sequence: TGTGCCAGCAGTGCACTAGCGGGGGGCTTCACAGATACGCAGTATTTT. Protein: CASSALAGGFTDTQYF.

The chain couples TRBV5-1 to TRBJ2-1, with D perhaps matching TRBD1 (5 bases). Per germline, CDR1 SGHRS and CDR2 YFSETQ. There are 16 residues in the CDR3. Trimming took off 3 bases at V and 7 bases at J, with 20 bases between the two ends. CDR3 residues: CASSWEPHGAKNEQFF. The DNA for the CDR3 is TGCGCCAGCAGCTGGGAACCCCATGGGGCGAAGAATGAGCAGTTCTTC.

The genes are TRBV7-2 and TRBJ1-3, with D possibly matching TRBD1 (5 bases). Germline CDR1 and CDR2: SGHTA and FQGNSA. Trimming left V 1 base short and J 2 bases short, with 6 bases between. The CDR3 runs 14 residues. The CDR3 bases are TGTGCCAGCAGCTTAGACAGGACTGGAAACACCATATATTTT. The encoded protein is CASSLDRTGNTIYF.

The chain carries TRBV19 and TRBJ2-5; 7 bases map to TRBD1. The CDR3 runs 14 residues. J was trimmed by 2 bases and V by 6 bases; bases with no gene match: 6. CDR1 is LNHDA, CDR2 SQIVND, per germline (reference sequence). CDR3 sequence: CASSRTGPQETQYF. CDR3 DNA: TGTGCCAGTAGCCGGACAGGCCCTCAAGAGACCCAGTACTTC.

This clone was seen only a few times. CDR3 residues: CASSIQNSPLHF. The CDR3 coding sequence is TGTGCCAGTAGTATTCAAAATTCACCCCTCCACTTT. The gene calls are TRBV19 and TRBJ1-6, with D hard to call. V lost 3 bases to trimming and J lost 7 bases, with 4 bases between them. The CDR3 is 12 amino acids. Germline CDR1 and CDR2: LNHDA and SQIVND (reference sequence). The whole variable domain, filled in from reference TRBV19 and TRBJ1-6, reads DGGITQSPKYLFRKEGQNVTLSCEQNLNHDAMYWYRQDPGQGLRLIYYSQIVNDFQKGDIAEGYSVSREKKESFPLTVTSAQKNPTAFYLCASSIQNSPLHFGNGTRLTVT.

This chain joins TRBV6-1 and TRBJ2-1, with a tentative D call TRBD2 (6 bases). Trimming left V 2 bases short and J 5 bases short, with 16 bases between. Germline V gives CDR1 MNHNS, CDR2 SASEGT. The CDR3 is made up of 16 amino acids. CDR3 bases: TGTGCCAGCAGTGAATGGAGGGGACGGGGTGACAATGAGCAGTTCTTC. Translation gives CASSEWRGRGDNEQFF.

The chain links TRBV18 to TRBJ2-3; the D is unclear. CDR3 length equals 14 residues. Germline CDR1 is KGHSH and CDR2 is LQKENI. The V end lost 3 bases, the J end lost 1 base, and 8 bases lay between the germline ends. The CDR3 loop reads CASSPSSGTDTQYF. The CDR3 nucleotides are TGTGCCAGCTCACCCAGCAGCGGCACAGATACGCAGTATTTT.

The chain employs TRBV9 and TRBJ2-3; D is unresolved. The V end was cut by 0 bases, the J end by 2 bases, with 7 bases between. Germline CDR1 is SGDLS and CDR2 is YYNGEE. This CDR3 spans 14 amino acids. CDR3 in amino acids: CASSVETITDTQYF. CDR3 coding DNA: TGTGCCAGCAGCGTAGAGACGATCACAGATACGCAGTATTTT.

V is TRBV7-6 and J is TRBJ2-1; 8 bases agree with TRBD2. The germline CDR1 and CDR2 sequences are SGHVS and FNYEAQ. This CDR3 comprises 16 residues. The junction had 4 bases not matched to a gene; V was cut back by 0 bases and J by 3 bases. This CDR3 is CASSLARGGYYNEQFF. The CDR3 DNA follows: TGTGCCAGCAGCTTAGCCCGGGGGGGATACTACAATGAGCAGTTCTTC.

The chain recombines TRBV18 with TRBJ2-1; D is uncertain. CDR3 size: 16 residues. Trimming removed 0 bases from V and 0 bases from J, with 9 bases in between. Germline V gene sequence: CDR1 KGHSH, CDR2 LQKENI. The CDR3 region has the DNA TGTGCCAGCTCACCACCAGTGAGCAACTCCTACAATGAGCAGTTCTTC. The encoded protein is CASSPPVSNSYNEQFF.

For the CDR3, the DNA is TGTGCCAGCAGATGGGGGGTACAGGGCGCCACTGAAGCTTTCTTT. Its protein product is CASRWGVQGATEAFF. This chain connects TRBV6-1 to TRBJ1-1; a possible D gene is TRBD1 (6 bases). Per germline, CDR1 MNHNS and CDR2 SASEGT. V shed 6 bases and J shed 4 bases, with 18 bases lying between them. The length of the CDR3 is 15 residues.

J is TRBJ1-3 and V is TRBV5-8; D unresolved. This CDR3 comprises 11 residues. V was shortened by 2 bases and J by 3 bases, with 0 bases between the two germline ends. CDR1 and CDR2 (germline): SGHTS, YDEGEE. CDR3 bases: TGTGCCAGCAGCTTTGGAAACACCATATATTTT. Translated: CASSFGNTIYF. Full variable domain (rest looked up from reference TRBV5-8 and TRBJ1-3): EAGVTQSPTHLIKTRGQQATLRCSPISGHTSVYWYQQALGLGLQFLLWYDEGEERNRGNFPPRFSGRQFPNYSSELNVNALELEDSALYLCASSFGNTIYFGEGSWLTVV.

The chain recombines TRBV7-8 with TRBJ2-5, with TRBD2 matching over 9 bases. Germline trimming cut 2 bases from V and 5 bases from J; bases unmatched to any gene: 9. CDR1 and CDR2 from the germline V gene are SGHVS and FQNEAQ. The CDR3 sequence is 16 residues long. The CDR3 region has the DNA TGTGCCAGCAGCTTAATGCGGGGGGGCCTCGGGGAGACCCAGTACTTC. Its protein product is CASSLMRGGLGETQYF.

CDR3 sequence (DNA): TGTGCCAGCAGCGCAGGACAGGTAGGGTACGAGCAGTACTTC. Its protein is CASSAGQVGYEQYF. The V gene is TRBV5-8, the J gene TRBJ2-7, with 7 bases that match TRBD1. With V trimmed by 4 bases and J by 4 bases, 8 bases remained unmatched. The CDR3 spans 14 residues. The germline V gene has CDR1 SGHTS and CDR2 YDEGEE.

V gene TRBV27 combines with J gene TRBJ1-5; D unresolved. Germline V CDR1 and CDR2: MNHEY, SMNVEV (reference sequence). This CDR3 comprises 12 residues. V was trimmed by 3 bases and J by 7 bases, leaving 7 bases between them. For the CDR3, the DNA is TGTGCCAGCAGTTTCTGGGGACAGCCCCAGCATTTT. This sequence encodes CASSFWGQPQHF.

The chain is built from TRBV19 and TRBJ2-2, with a possible D match to TRBD1 (6 bases). The ends were cut back, 0 bases at V and 0 bases at J, with 11 bases in the middle. CDR1 is LNHDA, CDR2 SQIVND, per germline (reference sequence). The CDR3 covers 17 residues. Written as DNA, the CDR3 is TGTGCCAGTAGTATAGACCCCGACAGGCCGAACACCGGGGAGCTGTTTTTT. Protein product: CASSIDPDRPNTGELFF.

V usage is TRBV10-2 and J usage is TRBJ1-1; TRBD1 aligns across 8 bases. The CDR3 is 14 amino acids. Germline V CDR1 and CDR2: WSHSY, SAAADI. Trimming at V came to 6 bases and at J to 0 bases, leaving 3 bases not matched to a gene. CDR3 DNA sequence: TGCGCCAGCAGCCCGACAGGGGTGAACACTGAAGCTTTCTTT. This sequence encodes CASSPTGVNTEAFF.

The J gene is TRBJ2-3, the V gene TRBV9; D perhaps matches TRBD1 (5 bases). The germline CDR1 and CDR2 sequences are SGDLS and YYNGEE. This CDR3 spans 15 amino acids. V lost 0 bases and J lost 0, with 8 bases in between. CDR3 bases: TGTGCCAGCAGCGTAGAAGGGGCTAGCACAGATACGCAGTATTTT. This codes for CASSVEGASTDTQYF. Full variable domain (missing parts from reference TRBV9 and TRBJ2-3): DSGVTQTPKHLITATGQRVTLRCSPRSGDLSVYWYQQSLDQGLQFLIQYYNGEERAKGNILERFSAQQFPDLHSELNLSSLELGDSALYFCASSVEGASTDTQYFGPGTRLTVL.

This clone has more than one count but fewer than ten. The chain couples TRBV4-2 to TRBJ1-2; D remains ambiguous. V was clipped by 0 bases and J by 7 bases, with 15 bases between them. This CDR3 is built from 15 residues. Germline lookup yields CDR1 LGHNA and CDR2 YNFKEQ. The CDR3 DNA follows: TGTGCCAGCAGCCAAGAAGGAACAAGGCGGAGTGGCTACACCTTC. Translating it yields CASSQEGTRRSGYTF.

This clone was counted between two and nine times. The V and J genes are TRBV16 and TRBJ2-1, with D unresolved. The CDR3 is 14 amino acids. Germline V gives CDR1 KGHSY, CDR2 FQNENV. Deletions cut 1 base from V and 1 base from J, with 5 bases between. The CDR3 region has the DNA TGTGCCAGCAGCCAATTCTTGTCCTACAATGAGCAGTTCTTC. This encodes CASSQFLSYNEQFF. Based on the CDR3 plus reference TRBV16 and TRBJ2-1, the full variable domain is GEEVAQTPKHLVRGEGQKAKLYCAPIKGHSYVFWYQQVLKNEFKFLISFQNENVFDETGMPKERFSAKCLPNSPCSLEIQATKLEDSAVYFCASSQFLSYNEQFFGPGTRLTVL.

CDR3 sequence (DNA): TGTGCCAGTAGAGGCGGGTATTGGACAGATACGCAGTATTTT. Protein: CASRGGYWTDTQYF. This chain uses TRBV19 with TRBJ2-3, with D tentatively TRBD2 (5 bases). The V and J ends lost 6 bases and 3 bases respectively, with 13 bases between them. There are 14 residues in the CDR3. The germline V gene has CDR1 LNHDA and CDR2 SQIVND (reference sequence).

This clone was picked up one time. V gene TRBV10-3 combines with J gene TRBJ2-4; D gene unclear. The length of the CDR3 is 14 residues. Germline assignment: CDR1 ENHRY and CDR2 SYGVKD. V was clipped by 0 bases and J by 7 bases, with 10 bases between them. The DNA for the CDR3 is TGTGCCATCAGTGAGTCGCAGGTTTCCAACATTCAGTACTTC. The encoded protein is CAISESQVSNIQYF.

The gene calls are TRBV4-2 and TRBJ1-1; no clear D. The CDR3 runs to 14 residues. The germline V gene encodes CDR1 LGHNA and CDR2 YNFKEQ. Trimming left V 0 bases short and J 4 bases short, with 9 bases between. The CDR3 DNA reads TGTGCCAGCAGCCAAGAGCGCAGCACCACTGAAGCTTTCTTT. Its protein is CASSQERSTTEAFF.

The rearrangement joins TRBV21-1 to TRBJ1-5; the table's TRBD1 call for D was not verified on the DNA. TRBV21-1 is annotated as a pseudogene. The CDR3 spans 18 residues. The CDR3 nucleotides read TGTGCCAGCAGCAAAGGCGTGGGGCCAGTAAGGAGCAATCAGCCCCAGCATTTT. It codes for CASSKGVGPVRSNQPQHF.

Turning to this clone: Within the sample, other DNA sequences also encode this same CDR3. The chain has TRBV7-6 and TRBJ2-7; D unresolved. V gave up 0 bases and J gave up 3 bases, with 6 bases separating them. CDR1 and CDR2 from the germline V gene are SGHVS and FNYEAQ. CDR3 size: 13 residues. The CDR3: CASSLALDYEQYF. The CDR3 coding sequence is TGTGCCAGCAGCTTAGCCCTAGACTACGAGCAGTACTTC.

The V gene is TRBV6-1, the J gene TRBJ1-5; 8 nucleotides agree with TRBD1. Germline CDR1 reads MNHNS; CDR2 reads SASEGT. The CDR3 extends over 14 amino acids. The J segment lost 0 bases and the V segment lost 7 bases, leaving 2 bases of the junction unmatched. CDR3 sequence (DNA): TGTGCCAGCAACAGGGGGGATAGCAATCAGCCCCAGCATTTT. This encodes CASNRGDSNQPQHF.